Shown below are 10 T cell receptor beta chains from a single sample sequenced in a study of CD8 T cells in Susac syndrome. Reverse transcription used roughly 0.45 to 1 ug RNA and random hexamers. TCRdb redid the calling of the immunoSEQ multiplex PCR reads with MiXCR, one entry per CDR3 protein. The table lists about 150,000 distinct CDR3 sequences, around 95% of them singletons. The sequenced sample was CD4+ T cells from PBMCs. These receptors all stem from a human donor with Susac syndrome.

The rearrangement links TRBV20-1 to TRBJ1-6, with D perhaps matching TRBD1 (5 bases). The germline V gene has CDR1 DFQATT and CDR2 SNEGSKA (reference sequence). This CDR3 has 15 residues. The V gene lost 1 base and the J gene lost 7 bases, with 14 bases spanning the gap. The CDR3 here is CSARVMGQSNSPLHF. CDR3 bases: TGCAGTGCTAGAGTAATGGGGCAGTCGAATTCACCCCTCCACTTT.

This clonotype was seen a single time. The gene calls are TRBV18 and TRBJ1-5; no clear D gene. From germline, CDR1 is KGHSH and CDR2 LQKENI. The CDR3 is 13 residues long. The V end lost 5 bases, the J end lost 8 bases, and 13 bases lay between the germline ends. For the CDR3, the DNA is TGTGCCAGCTCAACTACTTATAGGGAGCCCCAGCATTTT. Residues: CASSTTYREPQHF.

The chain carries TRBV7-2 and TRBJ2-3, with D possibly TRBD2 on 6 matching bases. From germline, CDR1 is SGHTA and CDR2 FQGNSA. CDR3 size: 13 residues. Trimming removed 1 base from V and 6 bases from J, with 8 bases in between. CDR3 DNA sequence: TGTGCCAGCAGCTTAGTCCGGGGGGATACGCAGTATTTT. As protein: CASSLVRGDTQYF.

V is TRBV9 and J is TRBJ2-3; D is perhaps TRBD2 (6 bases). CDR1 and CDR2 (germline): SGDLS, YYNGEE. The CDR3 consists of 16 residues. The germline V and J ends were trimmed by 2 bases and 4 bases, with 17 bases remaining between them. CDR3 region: CASSVEGRRGADTQYF. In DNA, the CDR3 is TGTGCCAGCAGCGTGGAGGGAAGGCGGGGCGCAGATACGCAGTATTTT.

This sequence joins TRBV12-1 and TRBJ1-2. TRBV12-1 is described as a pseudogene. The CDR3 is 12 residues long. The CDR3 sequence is CASSLTEYGYTF. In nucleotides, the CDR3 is TGTGCCAGCAGCCTAACAGAGTATGGCTACACCTTC.

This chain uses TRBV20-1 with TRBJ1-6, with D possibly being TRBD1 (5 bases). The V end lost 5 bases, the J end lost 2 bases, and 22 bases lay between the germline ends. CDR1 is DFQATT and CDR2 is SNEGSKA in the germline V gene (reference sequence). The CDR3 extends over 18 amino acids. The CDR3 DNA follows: TGCAGTGCTGGGGCGGTGCGAGACCCGGTGACCTATAATTCACCCCTCCACTTT. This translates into CSAGAVRDPVTYNSPLHF.

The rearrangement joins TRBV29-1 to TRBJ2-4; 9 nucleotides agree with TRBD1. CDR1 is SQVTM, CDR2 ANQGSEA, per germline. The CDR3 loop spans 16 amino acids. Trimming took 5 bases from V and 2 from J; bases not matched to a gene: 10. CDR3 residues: CSVNPGQGGSKNIQYF. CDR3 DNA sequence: TGCAGCGTTAACCCGGGACAGGGCGGATCCAAAAACATTCAGTACTTC.

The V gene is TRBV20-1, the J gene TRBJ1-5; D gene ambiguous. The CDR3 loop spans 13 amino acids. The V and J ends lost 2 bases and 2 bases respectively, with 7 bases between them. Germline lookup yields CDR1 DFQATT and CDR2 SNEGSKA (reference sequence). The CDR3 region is CSARNQGNQPQHF. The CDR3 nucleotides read TGCAGTGCTAGAAACCAGGGCAATCAGCCCCAGCATTTT.

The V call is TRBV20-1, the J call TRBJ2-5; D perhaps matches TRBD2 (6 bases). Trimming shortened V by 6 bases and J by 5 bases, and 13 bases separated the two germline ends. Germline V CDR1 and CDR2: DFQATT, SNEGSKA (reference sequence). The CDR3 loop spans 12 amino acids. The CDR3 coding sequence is TGCAGTGCCCCGTTTGGGGGGGAGACCCAGTACTTC. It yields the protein CSAPFGGETQYF.

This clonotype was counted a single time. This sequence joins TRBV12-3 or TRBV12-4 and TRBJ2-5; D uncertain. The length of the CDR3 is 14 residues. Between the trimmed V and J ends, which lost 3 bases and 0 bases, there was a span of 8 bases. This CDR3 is CASSFLTYQETQYF. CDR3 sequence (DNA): TGTGCCAGCAGTTTCCTAACGTACCAAGAGACCCAGTACTTC.